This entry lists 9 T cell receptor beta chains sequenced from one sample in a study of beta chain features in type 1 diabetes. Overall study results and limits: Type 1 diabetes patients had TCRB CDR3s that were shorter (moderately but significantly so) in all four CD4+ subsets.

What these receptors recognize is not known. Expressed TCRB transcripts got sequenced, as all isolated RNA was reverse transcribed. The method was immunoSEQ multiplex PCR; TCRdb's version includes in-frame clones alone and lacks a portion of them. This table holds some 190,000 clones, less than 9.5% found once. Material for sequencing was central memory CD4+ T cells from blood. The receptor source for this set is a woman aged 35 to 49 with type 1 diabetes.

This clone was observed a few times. The CDR3 region is CASSLGLETPLHF. The CDR3, as DNA: TGTGCCAGCAGCTTAGGTTTGGAGACACCCCTCCACTTT. J is TRBJ1-6 and V is TRBV7-3; D unresolved. The germline V gene encodes CDR1 SGHTA and CDR2 FQGTGA. CDR3 length: 13 amino acids. The V end lost 2 bases, the J end lost 11 bases, and 10 bases lay between the germline ends.

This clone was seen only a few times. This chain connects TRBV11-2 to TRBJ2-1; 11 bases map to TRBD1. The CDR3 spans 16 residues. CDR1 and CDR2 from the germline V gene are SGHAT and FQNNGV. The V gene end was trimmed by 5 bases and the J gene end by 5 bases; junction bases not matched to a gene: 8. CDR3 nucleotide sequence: TGTGCCAGCAGCCGCCCCGGGACAGGGGGGAACAATGAGCAGTTCTTC. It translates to CASSRPGTGGNNEQFF.

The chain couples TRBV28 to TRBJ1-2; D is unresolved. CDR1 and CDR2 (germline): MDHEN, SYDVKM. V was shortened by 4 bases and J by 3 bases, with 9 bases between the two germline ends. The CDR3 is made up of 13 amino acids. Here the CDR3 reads CASSSLTDYGYTF. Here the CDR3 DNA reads TGTGCCAGCAGTTCCTTAACAGACTATGGCTACACCTTC.

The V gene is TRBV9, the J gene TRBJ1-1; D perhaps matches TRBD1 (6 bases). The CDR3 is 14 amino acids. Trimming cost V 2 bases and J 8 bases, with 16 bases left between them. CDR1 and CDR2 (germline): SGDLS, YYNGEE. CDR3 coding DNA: TGTGCCAGCAGCGTGGGGACATTCTTCTCAGAAGCTTTCTTT. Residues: CASSVGTFFSEAFF.

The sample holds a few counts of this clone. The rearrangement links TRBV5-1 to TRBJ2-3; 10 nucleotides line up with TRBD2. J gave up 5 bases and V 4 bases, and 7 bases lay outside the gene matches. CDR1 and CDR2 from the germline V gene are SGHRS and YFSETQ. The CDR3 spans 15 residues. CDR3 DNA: TGCGCCAGCAGCATTAGCGGGGGGCTCAGAGATACGCAGTATTTT. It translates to CASSISGGLRDTQYF.

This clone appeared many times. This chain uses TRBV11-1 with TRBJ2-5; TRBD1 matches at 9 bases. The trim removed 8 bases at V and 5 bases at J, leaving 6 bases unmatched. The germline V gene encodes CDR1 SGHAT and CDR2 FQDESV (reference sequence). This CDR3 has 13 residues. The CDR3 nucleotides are TGTGCCAGCCGGGACAGGGTGAAGGAGACCCAGTACTTC. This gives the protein CASRDRVKETQYF.

The CDR3 bases are TGTGCCAGCAGTGAATATGCGGGACAGGTGAATGAAAAACTGTTTTTT. As protein: CASSEYAGQVNEKLFF. The V call is TRBV25-1, the J call TRBJ1-4, with 8 bases aligning to TRBD1. Trimming cost V 0 bases and J 5 bases; bases outside gene matches: 5. Germline V lookup: CDR1 MGHDK, CDR2 SYGVNS. This CDR3 is built from 16 residues.

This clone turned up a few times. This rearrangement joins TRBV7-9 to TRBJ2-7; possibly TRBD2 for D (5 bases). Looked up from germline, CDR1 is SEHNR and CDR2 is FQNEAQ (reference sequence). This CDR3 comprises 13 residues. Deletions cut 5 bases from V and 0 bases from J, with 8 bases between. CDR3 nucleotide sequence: TGTGCCAGCAGCGACTATCCCTCCTACGAGCAGTACTTC. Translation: CASSDYPSYEQYF.

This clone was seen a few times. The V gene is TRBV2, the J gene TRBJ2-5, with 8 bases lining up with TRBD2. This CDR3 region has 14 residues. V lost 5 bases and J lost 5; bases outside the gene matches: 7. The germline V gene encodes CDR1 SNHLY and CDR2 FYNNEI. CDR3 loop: CASSTSGGVETQYF. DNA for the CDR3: TGTGCCAGCAGTACAAGCGGGGGTGTGGAGACCCAGTACTTC.